The rows below give T cell receptor beta chains drawn from one sample of a study of blood T cell repertoires in COVID-19. Profiled with immunoSEQ multiplex PCR; TCRdb holds only in-frame clones, not every one. The sample includes tens of thousands of clones, about 88% seen only once; the top ten take about 9.6%. The sample consisted of peripheral blood. All receptors derive from a human donor in a cohort sampled during active COVID-19. Each CDR3 is given with its conserved first and last residue. A D gene is named only where the DNA matches it firmly. The listing skips clone size in some rows; elsewhere it reads once, few, many or a size class.

d_gene	v_gene	j_gene	abundance	CDR3nt	CDR3aa
NA	TRBV10-3	TRBJ2-2	NA	TGTGCCATCAGTCCTAGTCCGAGTCGAGCCGGGGAGCTGTTTTTT	CAISPSPSRAGELFF
TRBD1	TRBV28	TRBJ2-1	once	TGTGCCAGCAGCCCCGGGACAGCCAAATACAATGAGCAGTTCTTC	CASSPGTAKYNEQFF
TRBD2	TRBV28	TRBJ2-1	NA	TGTGCCAGCAGCCCCGGACTAGCGGGGAATGAGCAGTTCTTC	CASSPGLAGNEQFF
NA	TRBV27	TRBJ2-7	NA	TGTGCCAGCAGTTTAGGGCTAGCGCCAGGCTACGAGCAGTACTTC	CASSLGLAPGYEQYF
TRBD2	TRBV28	TRBJ2-7	NA	TGTGCCAGCAGGCCGACACTAGCGGGGGGGACAGGGAAGCAGTACTTC	CASRPTLAGGTGKQYF
NA	TRBV7-9	TRBJ1-1	NA	TGTGCCAGCAGCCGCATTAGTGTGGAAGCTTTCTTT	CASSRISVEAFF
NA	TRBV2	TRBJ1-1	once	TGTGCCAGCCAACCGGCCCATAGGGAGACTGAAGCTTTCTTT	CASQPAHRETEAFF
TRBD2	TRBV12-5	TRBJ2-1	NA	TGTGCTAGTGCCCGACTAGCGGAGGTCCTAGGCCGTTACAATGAGCAGTTCTTC	CASARLAEVLGRYNEQFF
NA	TRBV5-6	TRBJ2-5	NA	TGTGCCAGCAGCGACCGGGACTCCCAAGAGACCCAGTACTTC	CASSDRDSQETQYF
TRBD1	TRBV3-1/TRBV3-2	TRBJ1-6	NA	TGTGCCAGCAGCCAGACAGGGGATAATTCACCCCTCCACTTT	CASSQTGDNSPLHF
NA	TRBV2	TRBJ2-5	NA	TGTGCCAGCAGTGAAGACAAGGGGAGGGAGACCCAGTACTTC	CASSEDKGRETQYF
TRBD2	TRBV2	TRBJ2-3	NA	TGTGCCAGCAGGACTCCGGGGGGGGGCCGGTCAGTGTCCACCCGCACAGATACGCAGTATTTT	CASRTPGGGRSVSTRTDTQYF
TRBD2	TRBV6-4	TRBJ2-2	few	TGTGCCAGCAGTCGGGACTATCAAAACGGGGAGCTGTTTTTT	CASSRDYQNGELFF
TRBD2	TRBV11-2	TRBJ2-7	once	TGTGCCAGCAGCTTAGATCCCGGGGGGGCAGGAATCTCCTACGAGCAGTACTTC	CASSLDPGGAGISYEQYF
NA	TRBV28	TRBJ2-2	NA	TGTGCCAGCAGTTCCTCGACTTCGTCGGCCGGGGAGCTGTTTTTT	CASSSSTSSAGELFF
NA	TRBV11-2	TRBJ2-1	NA	TGTGCCAGCAGCTTAGATTTGCGAAATGAGCAGTTCTTC	CASSLDLRNEQFF
NA	TRBV28	TRBJ2-7	NA	TGTGCCAGCAGATCCCCAGGGGATTTCTACGAGCAGTACTTC	CASRSPGDFYEQYF
NA	TRBV5-4	TRBJ2-1	NA	TGTGCCAGCAGCTTGGTAGTAGCGCAGAATGAGCAGTTCTTC	CASSLVVAQNEQFF
NA	TRBV5-1	TRBJ2-5	NA	TGCGCCAGCAGATTGATGGGGCAAAACCAAGAGACCCAGTACTTC	CASRLMGQNQETQYF
NA	TRBV25-1	TRBJ2-1	NA	TGTGCCAGCAGTGAAGGTAGGGGCTTCAATGAGCAGTTCTTC	CASSEGRGFNEQFF
NA	TRBV5-4	TRBJ1-3	NA	TGTGCCAGCAGCCGTGAACTCTCTGGAAACACCATATATTTT	CASSRELSGNTIYF
TRBD2	TRBV11-2	TRBJ2-7	NA	TGTGCCAGCAGCTTTGGGACTAGCGGGGGAGTCTACGAGCAGTACTTC	CASSFGTSGGVYEQYF
TRBD1	TRBV18	TRBJ2-7	NA	TGTGCCAGCTCACCCTCACAGGGGGAGACCTACGAGCAGTACTTC	CASSPSQGETYEQYF
NA	TRBV6-1	TRBJ1-1	once	TGTGCCAGCAGTGGAGCTCCGGGACACACAATGAACACTGAAGCTTTCTTT	CASSGAPGHTMNTEAFF
NA	TRBV5-6	TRBJ1-1	NA	TGTGCCAGCAGCTTGGGGACAGCTACCAAGCAGGCCACTGAAGCTTTCTTT	CASSLGTATKQATEAFF
TRBD2	TRBV28	TRBJ2-3	NA	TGTGCCAGCAGTCCCCTGGGACTAGCGGGCGTGAGGGATACGCAGTATTTT	CASSPLGLAGVRDTQYF
TRBD1	TRBV19	TRBJ1-4	NA	TGTGCCAGTACTGGACAGGGGGCGAGTGAAAAACTGTTTTTT	CASTGQGASEKLFF
TRBD1	TRBV11-3	TRBJ2-7	NA	TGTGCCAGCAGCTCAACAGGGGTATCCGGCGAGCAGTACTTC	CASSSTGVSGEQYF
TRBD1	TRBV19	TRBJ1-1	NA	TGTGCCAGTAGTATCCCCTCGGACAGGGGGGCTATGAACACTGAAGCTTTCTTT	CASSIPSDRGAMNTEAFF
TRBD1	TRBV9	TRBJ1-3	NA	TGTGCCAGCAGCGGTGGGACAGTCGGAAACACCATATATTTT	CASSGGTVGNTIYF
NA	TRBV3-1/TRBV3-2	TRBJ2-2	NA	TGTGCCAGCAGCCAAGGGGGCAGGATCGGGGAGCTGTTTTTT	CASSQGGRIGELFF
TRBD2	TRBV11-3	TRBJ2-1	NA	TGTGCCAGCAGCTCTAGCGGCTCCTACAATGAGCAGTTCTTC	CASSSSGSYNEQFF
TRBD1	TRBV5-1	TRBJ2-4	once	TGCGCCAGCAGCTTGGGGTGGGACAGGGATAAACTGGTTGGAAACATTCAGTACTTC	CASSLGWDRDKLVGNIQYF
NA	TRBV14	TRBJ2-7	NA	TGTGCCAGCAGCTGGAGTCCGTACGAGCAGTACTTC	CASSWSPYEQYF
NA	TRBV13	TRBJ2-2	NA	TGTGCCAGCAGCTTAGGTCGAGCCGGGGAGCTGTTTTTT	CASSLGRAGELFF
TRBD1	TRBV19	TRBJ1-1	NA	TGTGCCAGTAGTGGACCCAGGACAGGAGACACTGAAGCTTTCTTT	CASSGPRTGDTEAFF
TRBD2	TRBV7-9	TRBJ2-1	NA	TGTGCCAGCAGCTTAGGTGGGAGGGCCGGAGCGGAAGTTCACAATGAGCAGTTCTTC	CASSLGGRAGAEVHNEQFF
TRBD2	TRBV19	TRBJ2-1	NA	TGTGCCAGTAGTATCGGCCTAGCGGGAGTTGAGCAGTTCTTC	CASSIGLAGVEQFF
TRBD2	TRBV19	TRBJ2-1	NA	TGTGCCAGTAGTTCAGGGGGGCTAGCGGGAGTTCAAAATGAGCAGTTCTTC	CASSSGGLAGVQNEQFF
NA	TRBV19	TRBJ1-4	once	TGTGCCAGTAGTATTAACGGTTTTATCACTAATGAAAAACTGTTTTTT	CASSINGFITNEKLFF
NA	TRBV7-9	TRBJ2-2	few	TGTGCCAGCAGCCTGCTACTAGCTGACACCGGGGAGCTGTTTTTT	CASSLLLADTGELFF
NA	TRBV5-8	TRBJ1-1	NA	TGTGCCAGCAGCCCTCAGGGGAACACTGAAGCTTTCTTT	CASSPQGNTEAFF
NA	TRBV5-4	TRBJ2-5	NA	TGTGCCAGCAGCTTGACGGTGAACCAAGAGACCCAGTACTTC	CASSLTVNQETQYF
TRBD1	TRBV7-6	TRBJ2-2	NA	TGTGCCAGCAGCATCCTACCGGGACAGGGGACCGGGGAGCTGTTTTTT	CASSILPGQGTGELFF
TRBD1	TRBV29-1	TRBJ2-3	NA	TGCAGCGTCCCAGAGGACAGGGAGGTACAAGATACGCAGTATTTT	CSVPEDREVQDTQYF
TRBD1	TRBV2	TRBJ1-5	NA	TGTGCCAGCAGTATTGGAGGACAGGTGCTTCAGCCCCAGCATTTT	CASSIGGQVLQPQHF
TRBD1	TRBV27	TRBJ2-7	NA	TGTGCCAGCAGATTTACTGGGACAGGGGCAAGTTACGAGCAGTACTTC	CASRFTGTGASYEQYF
TRBD1	TRBV7-8	TRBJ1-5	few	TGTGCCAGCAGCTTAGGACAGGGTCTGAATCAGCCCCAGCATTTT	CASSLGQGLNQPQHF
NA	TRBV20-1	TRBJ2-7	once	TGCAGTGCTAGAGCTGAGGAGCAGTACTTC	CSARAEEQYF
NA	TRBV10-3	TRBJ2-7	NA	TGTGCCATAGGACCGGGGAGGTACGAGCAGTACTTC	CAIGPGRYEQYF
NA	TRBV7-8	TRBJ1-1	NA	TGTGCCAGCAGCTTTAAGGGAGCAATGAACACTGAAGCTTTCTTT	CASSFKGAMNTEAFF
TRBD1	TRBV24-1	TRBJ1-1	NA	TGTGCCACGACCCAGGGGGAGAACACTGAAGCTTTCTTT	CATTQGENTEAFF
NA	TRBV7-9	TRBJ1-2	NA	TGTGCCAGCAGCCCCCGGGAGTTAGGGACGACTAACTATGGCTACACCTTC	CASSPRELGTTNYGYTF
NA	TRBV3-1/TRBV3-2	TRBJ2-3	NA	TGTGCCAGCAGCCAAGTATGGGGCGGAGGCACAGATACGCAGTATTTT	CASSQVWGGGTDTQYF
NA	TRBV5-1	TRBJ1-6	once	TGCGCCAGCAGCTCGTCGTATAATTCACCCCTCCACTTT	CASSSSYNSPLHF
TRBD1	TRBV3-1/TRBV3-2	TRBJ2-3	NA	TGTGCCAGCAGCCAAGGGGACAGGAGCACAGATACGCAGTATTTT	CASSQGDRSTDTQYF